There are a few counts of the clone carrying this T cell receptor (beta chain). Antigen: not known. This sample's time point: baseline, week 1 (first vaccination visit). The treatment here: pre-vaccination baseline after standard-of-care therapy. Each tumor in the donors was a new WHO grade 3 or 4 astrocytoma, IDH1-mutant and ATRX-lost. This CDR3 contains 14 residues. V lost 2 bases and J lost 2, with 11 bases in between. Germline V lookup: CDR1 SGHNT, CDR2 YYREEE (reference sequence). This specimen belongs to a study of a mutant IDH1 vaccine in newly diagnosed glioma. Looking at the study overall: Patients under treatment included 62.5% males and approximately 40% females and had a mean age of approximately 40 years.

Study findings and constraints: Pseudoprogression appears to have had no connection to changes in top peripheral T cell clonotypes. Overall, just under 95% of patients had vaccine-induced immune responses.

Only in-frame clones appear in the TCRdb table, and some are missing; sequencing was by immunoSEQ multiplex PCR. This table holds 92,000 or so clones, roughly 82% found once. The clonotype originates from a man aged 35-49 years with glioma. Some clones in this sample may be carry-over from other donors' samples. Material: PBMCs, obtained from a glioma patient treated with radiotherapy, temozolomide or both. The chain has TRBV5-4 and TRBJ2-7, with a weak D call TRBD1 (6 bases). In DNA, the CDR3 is TGTGCCAGCAGCTTACAGGGAAGTACCTACGAGCAGTACTTC. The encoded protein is CASSLQGSTYEQYF.